The clone carrying this TCR beta chain was observed once. Its antigen is not known. A read error may explain this, as a much larger clone is one base away. The CDR3 spans 14 residues. This entry belongs to a study of T cells in Graves' hyperthyroidism and ophthalmopathy. Thyroid ultrasound, orbital computed tomography, clinical symptoms, and serum thyroxine and TRAb underpinned diagnoses. PBMCs were derived from around 10 ml fresh peripheral blood. TCR beta CDR3 sequences were amplified from RNA transcripts. Initially, a first-round RT-PCR of the TCR CDR3 employed the HTBI primer set. TCRdb called the multiplex PCR reads again in MiXCR, with one record for every CDR3 protein. The table has around 500,000 distinct CDR3 sequences, about 16% seen once; the top ten hold over 25%. Whole-study findings and limits: Blood also contained most expanded thyroid clonotypes above 0.001.

The chain joins TRBV3-2 to TRBJ2-7; TRBD2, as called in the table, went unchecked against the DNA. TRBV3-2 is designated a pseudogene. This sequence originates from a woman between 25 and 40 years old with Graves' ophthalmopathy. Sequencing used blood. CDR3 DNA: TGTGCCAGCAGCCAAATAGCGGGACGCTACGAGCGGTACTTC. It specifies CASSQIAGRYERYF.